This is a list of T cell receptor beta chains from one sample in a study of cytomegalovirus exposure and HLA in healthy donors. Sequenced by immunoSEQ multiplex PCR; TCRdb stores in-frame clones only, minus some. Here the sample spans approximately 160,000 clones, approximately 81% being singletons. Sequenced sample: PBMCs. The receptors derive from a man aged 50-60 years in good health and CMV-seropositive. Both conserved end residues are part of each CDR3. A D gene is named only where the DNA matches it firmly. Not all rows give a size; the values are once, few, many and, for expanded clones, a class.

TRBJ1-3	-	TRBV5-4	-	TGTGCCAGCAGCTTAGACGGACTCTCTGGAAACACCATATATTTT	CASSLDGLSGNTIYF
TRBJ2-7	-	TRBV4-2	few	TGTGCCAGCAGCCACCCCCGGGACACACTATACGAGCAGTACTTC	CASSHPRDTLYEQYF
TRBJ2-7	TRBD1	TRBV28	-	TGTGCCAGCAGTTTATCCCTCGGACAGGGCGAGCAGTACTTC	CASSLSLGQGEQYF
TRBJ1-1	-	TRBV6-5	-	TGTGCCAGCAGTTACTCGAGGGGAGGGTACACTGAAGCTTTCTTT	CASSYSRGGYTEAFF
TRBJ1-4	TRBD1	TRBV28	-	TGTGCCAGCAGGGCCGGGACAGCTGAAAAACTGTTTTTT	CASRAGTAEKLFF
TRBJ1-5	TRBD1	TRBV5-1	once	TGCGCCAGCAGCCCACAAACAGGGGGTCAGCCCCAGCATTTT	CASSPQTGGQPQHF
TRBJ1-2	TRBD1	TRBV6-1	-	TGTGCCAGCAGTGAGCGGGACAGGCAAGGCTACACCTTC	CASSERDRQGYTF
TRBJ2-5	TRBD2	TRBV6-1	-	TGTGCCAGCAGTGAAGGGGGTAGCGGGGATCTCTGGACCCAGTACTTC	CASSEGGSGDLWTQYF
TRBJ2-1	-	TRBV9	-	TGTGCCAGCAGCGTAGTCTCGGGGGATGAGCAGTTCTTC	CASSVVSGDEQFF
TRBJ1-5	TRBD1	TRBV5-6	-	TGTGCCAGCAGCATACAGGGGGCCCGGCAGCCCCAGCATTTT	CASSIQGARQPQHF
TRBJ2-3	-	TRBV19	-	TGTGCCAGTAGAAGGGCGGGATCAACAGATACGCAGTATTTT	CASRRAGSTDTQYF
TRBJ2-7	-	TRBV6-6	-	TGTGCCAGCGGTATCTTGGACTTGTTCTACGAGCAGTACTTC	CASGILDLFYEQYF
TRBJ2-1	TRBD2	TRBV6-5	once	TGTGCCAGCAGGACCGGGACTAGCGGGTGGAATGAGCAGTTCTTC	CASRTGTSGWNEQFF
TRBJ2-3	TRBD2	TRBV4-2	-	TGTGCCAGCAGCCAAGAGGGGACTAGCAATACAGATACGCAGTATTTT	CASSQEGTSNTDTQYF
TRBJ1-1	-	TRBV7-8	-	TGTGCCAGCAGCTCCCGGACAATGAACACTGAAGCTTTCTTT	CASSSRTMNTEAFF
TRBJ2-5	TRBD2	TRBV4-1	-	TGCGCCAGCAGCCCCCGACTAGCCTGGATAGAGACCCAGTACTTC	CASSPRLAWIETQYF
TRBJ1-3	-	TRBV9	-	TGTGCCAGCAGCGTGGAGGGGTTGTCTGGGAACACCATATATTTT	CASSVEGLSGNTIYF
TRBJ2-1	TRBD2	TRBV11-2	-	TGTGCCAGCAGCTGGCGGACTAGTGACGATGAGCAGTTCTTC	CASSWRTSDDEQFF
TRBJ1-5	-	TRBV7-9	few	TGTGCCAGCAGTCAGGGTAGTCAGCCCCAGCATTTT	CASSQGSQPQHF
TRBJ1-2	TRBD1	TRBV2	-	TGTGCCAGGCAACAGGGACAGGGGGTGGAAGGCTACACCTTC	CARQQGQGVEGYTF
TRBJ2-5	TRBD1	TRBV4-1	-	TGCGCCAGCAGCCAAGAACGGACAGGGGGCCGTGGGGGGACCCAGTACTTC	CASSQERTGGRGGTQYF
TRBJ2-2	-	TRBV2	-	TGTGCCAGCAGTGCGAGGGAAGGCTTTACCGGGGAGCTGTTTTTT	CASSAREGFTGELFF
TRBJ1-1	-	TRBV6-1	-	TGTGCCAGCTGCGGGTGGGGGAACACTGAAGCTTTCTTT	CASCGWGNTEAFF
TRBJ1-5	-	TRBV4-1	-	TGCGCCAGCAGCCAAGTTACGGGGGGCCTGGGTCAGCCCCAGCATTTT	CASSQVTGGLGQPQHF
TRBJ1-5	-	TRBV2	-	TGTGCCAGCAGAGGGGAGGGAAGTGATCGGCCCCAGCATTTT	CASRGEGSDRPQHF
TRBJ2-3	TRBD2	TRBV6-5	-	TGTGCCAGCAGTTACACGGGGCGGGGGAGCACAGATACGCAGTATTTT	CASSYTGRGSTDTQYF
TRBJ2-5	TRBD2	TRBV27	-	TGTGCCAGCAACCCGGGAGGAACCCAAGAGACCCAGTACTTC	CASNPGGTQETQYF
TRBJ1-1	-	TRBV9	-	TGTGCCAGCAGCGTAGGACTTTTGAACACTGAAGCTTTCTTT	CASSVGLLNTEAFF
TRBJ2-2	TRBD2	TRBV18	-	TGTGCCAGCTCACCACAGGGACTAGCTACCTCCACCGGGGAGCTGTTTTTT	CASSPQGLATSTGELFF
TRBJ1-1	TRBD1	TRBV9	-	TGTGCCAGCAGCGTTACAGGGGGGAACACTGAAGCTTTCTTT	CASSVTGGNTEAFF
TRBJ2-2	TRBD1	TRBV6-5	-	TGTGCCAGCAGTCTAGACAGGGGGCACACCGGGGAGCTGTTTTTT	CASSLDRGHTGELFF
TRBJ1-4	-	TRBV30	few	TGTGCCTGGATGGGGGGGGGAATTAATGAAAAACTGTTTTTT	CAWMGGGINEKLFF
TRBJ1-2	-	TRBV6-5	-	TGTGCCAGCAGCCTTACGGTCGACTATGGCTACACCTTC	CASSLTVDYGYTF
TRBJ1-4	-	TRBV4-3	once	TGCGCCAGCAGCCACTTCATCCGGGACACGATACCAACTAATGAAAAACTGTTTTTT	CASSHFIRDTIPTNEKLFF
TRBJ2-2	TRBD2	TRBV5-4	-	TGTGCCAGCAGCTTGCGGGGGGGAGGGACCGGGGAGCTGTTTTTT	CASSLRGGGTGELFF
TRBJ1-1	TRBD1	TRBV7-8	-	TGTGCCAGCAGCCCTAGGACCGGGACAGGGGGCACTGAAGCTTTCTTT	CASSPRTGTGGTEAFF
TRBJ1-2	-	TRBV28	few	TGTGCCAGCAGCCCGACGGGGAGCTATGGCTACACCTTC	CASSPTGSYGYTF
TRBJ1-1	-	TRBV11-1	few	TGTGCCAGCAGCTTAATCAGGGGTTACACTGAAGCTTTCTTT	CASSLIRGYTEAFF
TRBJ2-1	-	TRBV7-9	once	TGTGCCAGCAGCCGGACTCTGGACGGCTACAATGAGCAGTTCTTC	CASSRTLDGYNEQFF